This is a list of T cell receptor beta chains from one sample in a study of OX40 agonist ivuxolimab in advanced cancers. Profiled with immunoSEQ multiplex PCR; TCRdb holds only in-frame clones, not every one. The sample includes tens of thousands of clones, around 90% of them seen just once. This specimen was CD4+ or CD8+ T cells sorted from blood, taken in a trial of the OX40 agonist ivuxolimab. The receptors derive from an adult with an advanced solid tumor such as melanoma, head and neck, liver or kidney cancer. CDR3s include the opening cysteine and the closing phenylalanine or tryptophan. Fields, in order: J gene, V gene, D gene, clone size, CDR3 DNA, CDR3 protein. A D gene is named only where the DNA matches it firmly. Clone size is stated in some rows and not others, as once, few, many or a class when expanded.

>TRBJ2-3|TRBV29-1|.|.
TGCAGCGTGACCCAGGGAGGTACGCAGTATTTT
CSVTQGGTQYF
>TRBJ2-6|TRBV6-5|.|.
TGTGCCACCCGTGAGAGCTCTGGGGCCAACGTCCTGACTTTC
CATRESSGANVLTF
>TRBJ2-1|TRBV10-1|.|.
TGCGCCAGCAGTGAGGTGGGGGCCAATGAGCAGTTCTTC
CASSEVGANEQFF
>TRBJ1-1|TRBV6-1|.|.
TGTGCCGCGGGGGCAGTAGGTGAAGCTTTCTTT
CAAGAVGEAFF
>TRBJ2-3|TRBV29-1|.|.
TGCAGCGTCGATGGGAGTTCTAGCACAGATACGCAGTATTTT
CSVDGSSSTDTQYF
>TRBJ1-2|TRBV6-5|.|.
TGTGCCAGCAGTCCCCAGTCAGGGGCGGGGAACACCTTC
CASSPQSGAGNTF
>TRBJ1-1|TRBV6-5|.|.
TGTGCCAGCAGTTACTCGGGGGGGACTGAAGCTTTCTTT
CASSYSGGTEAFF
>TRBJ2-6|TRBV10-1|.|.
TGCGCCAGCAGTGAGTCAGCTGGGGCCAACGTCCTGACTTTC
CASSESAGANVLTF
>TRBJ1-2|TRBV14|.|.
TGTGCCAGCAGCCAAGAGAGGGGCGAGTACTATGGCTACACCTTC
CASSQERGEYYGYTF
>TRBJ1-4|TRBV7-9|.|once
TGTGCCAGCAGCCTAACGGGGGGTGACGAAAAACTGTTTTTT
CASSLTGGDEKLFF
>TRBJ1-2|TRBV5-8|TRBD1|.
TGTGCCAGCGTCGAACAGGGGGCGTATGGCTACACCTTC
CASVEQGAYGYTF
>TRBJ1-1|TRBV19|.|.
TGTGCCAGTAGCCAAGGACAGATGAACACTGAAGCTTTCTTT
CASSQGQMNTEAFF
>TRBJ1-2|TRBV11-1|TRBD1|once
TGTGCCAGCAGCTTTACCCCGGGACAGGGCTATGGCTACACCTTC
CASSFTPGQGYGYTF
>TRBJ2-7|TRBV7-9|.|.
TGTGCCAGCAGCCCGGACGAGCAGTACTTC
CASSPDEQYF
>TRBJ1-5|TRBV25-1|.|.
TGTGCCAGCAGTGAATCCGGTTTTAGCAATCAGCCCCAGCATTTT
CASSESGFSNQPQHF
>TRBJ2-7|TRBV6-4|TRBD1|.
TGTGCCATTGGGACAGGACCCTACGAGCAGTACTTC
CAIGTGPYEQYF
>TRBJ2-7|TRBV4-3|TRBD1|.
TGCGCCAGCAGCCACTCTCGACAGGGCACAACCTACGAGCAGTACTTC
CASSHSRQGTTYEQYF
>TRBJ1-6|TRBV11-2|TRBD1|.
TGTGCCAGCAGCTTTTGGGACAGGGGGCCCAGGAATTCACCCCTCCACTTT
CASSFWDRGPRNSPLHF
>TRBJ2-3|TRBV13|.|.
TGTGCCAGCAGTCGGGGACTCACAGATACGCAGTATTTT
CASSRGLTDTQYF
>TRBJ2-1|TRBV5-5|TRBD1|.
TGTGCCAGCAGTTTTGGACTCGGACAGGGGTACAATGAGCAGTTCTTC
CASSFGLGQGYNEQFF
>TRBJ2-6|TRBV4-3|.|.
TGCGCCAGCAGCCAAGGGGGCGCTGGGGCCAACGTCCTGACTTTC
CASSQGGAGANVLTF
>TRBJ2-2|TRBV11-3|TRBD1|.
TGTGCCAGCAGCTTACCTCCGGGACAGGGAAACACCGGGGAGCTGTTTTTT
CASSLPPGQGNTGELFF
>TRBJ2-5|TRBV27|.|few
TGTGCCAGCAGTTTGGGACTGGGGAGCGAGACCCAGTACTTC
CASSLGLGSETQYF
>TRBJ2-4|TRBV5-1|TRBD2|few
TGCGCCAGCAGCTGGACTAGCGGGGGGTTAAACATTCAGTACTTC
CASSWTSGGLNIQYF